Below are 22 T cell receptor beta chains sequenced from a single sample in a study of CD8+CD57+ T cells in acquired aplastic anemia (dated by TCRdb to 2016 to 2019). Instrument on record: Illumina HiSeq 2000. Genomic DNA served as template for TCR beta VDJ combination and CDR3 sequence profiling. TCRdb cleaned the public reads at Q25 with fastp, built clones with MiXCR and kept in-frame beta chains. Rows are combined by CDR3 protein, so each entry shows the most common genes and DNA. The sample table contains 55,000 to 60,000 distinct CDR3 sequences; only one count was recorded for roughly three fifths of them. The ten largest clones add up to roughly 16% of the sample. Flow cytometry had shown CD8+CD57+ cell expansion in the patients selected for sequencing. The sequencing input was sorted CD4+, CD8+, or CD8+CD57+ T cells (not recorded which) from PBMCs. The origin of the receptors is a human donor with aplastic anemia.

This clonotype has a single count. The chain recombines TRBV15 with TRBJ1-1; no firm D call. Looked up from germline, CDR1 is LNHNV and CDR2 is YYDKDF (reference sequence). The CDR3 extends over 15 amino acids. V lost 4 bases and J lost 3, with 15 bases in between. The CDR3 sequence is CATSIWLGTDTEAFF. The CDR3 DNA reads TGTGCCACCAGCATTTGGCTCGGAACGGACACTGAAGCTTTCTTT.

By share, this clonotype ranks as medium-sized (0.01 to 0.1%). This sequence joins TRBV7-9 and TRBJ2-7, with TRBD1 matching over 8 bases. Germline V gene sequence: CDR1 SEHNR, CDR2 FQNEAQ (reference sequence). Trimming took 5 bases from V and 4 from J; bases not matched to a gene: 1. CDR3 size: 12 residues. The CDR3 loop reads CASSGQGYEQYV. CDR3 DNA: TGTGCCAGCAGCGGACAGGGTTACGAGCAGTACGTC.

The V and J genes are TRBV4-3 and TRBJ2-7, with 8 bases lining up with TRBD1. Trimming removed 4 bases from V and 6 bases from J; junction bases left unmatched: 5. Per germline, CDR1 LGHNA and CDR2 YSLEER. There are 13 residues in the CDR3. The CDR3 coding sequence is TGCGCCAGCAGCCGGACAGGGTCTGGCGAGCAGTACTTC. Protein product: CASSRTGSGEQYF.

This clonotype occurred many times. The V and J genes are TRBV9 and TRBJ2-1; TRBD2 is a possible D gene (5 bases). V was clipped by 0 bases and J by 7 bases, with 14 bases between them. Germline V CDR1 and CDR2: SGDLS, YYNGEE. This CDR3 contains 15 residues. CDR3 residues: CASSVDDYPTNEQFF. Here the CDR3 DNA reads TGTGCCAGCAGCGTAGATGACTATCCGACGAATGAGCAGTTCTTC. The full variable domain, with the rest looked up from reference TRBV9 and TRBJ2-1, is DSGVTQTPKHLITATGQRVTLRCSPRSGDLSVYWYQQSLDQGLQFLIQYYNGEERAKGNILERFSAQQFPDLHSELNLSSLELGDSALYFCASSVDDYPTNEQFFGPGTRLTVL.

This clonotype was seen repeatedly, ten times or more. The genes are TRBV4-3 and TRBJ2-7; TRBD2 aligns across 8 bases. This CDR3 spans 16 amino acids. Per the germline V gene, CDR1 is LGHNA and CDR2 is YSLEER. The J segment lost 6 bases and the V segment lost 0 bases, leaving 10 bases of the junction unmatched. CDR3 residues: CASSQEVAGWGGEQYF. CDR3 bases: TGCGCCAGCAGCCAAGAAGTAGCGGGGTGGGGAGGCGAGCAGTACTTC.

Regarding this clonotype: Lacking the conserved final phenylalanine or tryptophan, this CDR3 likely reflects a read error. This sequence joins TRBV20-1 and TRBJ2-7; D call uncertain. Deletions cut 4 bases from V and 2 bases from J, with 15 bases between. Germline assignment: CDR1 DFQATT and CDR2 SNEGSKA (reference sequence). This CDR3 comprises 14 residues. CDR3 region: CSATPQDDAYEQYL. In DNA, the CDR3 is TGCAGTGCTACTCCTCAGGACGACGCCTACGAGCAGTACCTC.

The chain has TRBV2 and TRBJ1-4, with a possible D match to TRBD1 (6 bases). Trimming stripped 6 bases from V and 5 bases from J, with 13 bases between. Germline V gene data show CDR1 as SNHLY and CDR2 as FYNNEI. This CDR3 region has 14 residues. The chain's CDR3 is CASSRTALNEKLFF. The DNA of the CDR3 is TGTGCCAGCAGCAGGACAGCTCTGAATGAAAAACTGTTTTTT.

This clonotype is medium-sized by share. This chain links TRBV2 with TRBJ2-7; perhaps TRBD2 as D (6 bases). V was cut by 8 bases and J by 3 bases, with 11 bases left in between. Germline V gene lookup returns CDR1 SNHLY and CDR2 FYNNEI. This CDR3 has 12 amino acids. CDR3 nucleotide sequence: TGTGCCAGCGGGGACTCCTTCTACGAGCAGTACGTC. This encodes CASGDSFYEQYV.

The rearrangement links TRBV10-3 to TRBJ2-7; TRBD1 matches 10 bases. Germline V CDR1 and CDR2: ENHRY, SYGVKD. J lost 4 bases, V lost 6 bases, and 6 bases had no gene match. The CDR3 extends over 14 amino acids. This CDR3 reads CAISSGTGVYEQYF. The DNA for the CDR3 is TGTGCCATCAGCTCGGGGACAGGGGTTTACGAGCAGTACTTC.

The chain combines TRBV15 with TRBJ1-5; TRBD1 aligns across 8 bases. Germline assignment: CDR1 LNHNV and CDR2 YYDKDF (reference sequence). The CDR3 runs to 15 residues. V was pared by 4 bases and J by 0 bases, with 2 bases of the junction left unmatched. DNA for the CDR3: TGTGCCACCAGCACGACAGGGGATAGCAATCAGCCCCAGCATTTT. It encodes CATSTTGDSNQPQHF.

The table lists this clonotype with a count of one. The V and J genes are TRBV5-1 and TRBJ2-3, with 9 bases fitting TRBD1. The ends lost 2 bases at V and 0 bases at J; junction bases unmatched: 4. Germline V gene data show CDR1 as SGHRS and CDR2 as YFSETQ. This CDR3 is built from 16 residues. CDR3 region: CASSLIQGASTDTQYF. As DNA, the CDR3 is TGCGCCAGCAGCTTAATACAGGGGGCGAGCACAGATACGCAGTATTTT.

This clonotype was recorded many times. V is TRBV11-2 and J is TRBJ1-2; 7 bases are a match to TRBD1. The junction had 5 bases not matched to a gene; V was cut back by 5 bases and J by 8 bases. The germline V gene encodes CDR1 SGHAT and CDR2 FQNNGV. This CDR3 region has 12 residues. The DNA of the CDR3 is TGTGCCAGCAGCGCGACAGGGTGGGGCTACACCTTC. Encoded protein: CASSATGWGYTF.

The CDR3 loop reads CASSDTDSNSPLHF. CDR3 coding DNA: TGTGCCAGCAGTGACACAGACTCAAATTCACCCCTCCACTTT. The chain couples TRBV25-1 to TRBJ1-6; no clear D gene. The CDR3 extends over 14 amino acids. Germline V gene data show CDR1 as MGHDK and CDR2 as SYGVNS. Trimming left V 3 bases short and J 7 bases short, with 10 bases between.

As concerns this clonotype: The junction shows a germline mismatch at one end, possibly a read error. The V gene is TRBV19, the J gene TRBJ1-4, with D possibly TRBD1 on 5 matching bases. The length of the CDR3 is 14 residues. Germline CDR1 LNHDA, CDR2 SQIVND (reference sequence). CDR3 protein: CASSTQGTDEKLLF. The CDR3 DNA follows: TGTGCCAGTAGTACGCAGGGAACGGATGAAAAACTGCTTTTT.

The rearrangement uses TRBV7-4 and TRBJ1-1, with unresolved D. Germline CDR1 is SGHVT and CDR2 is SQSDAQ. Trimming pared 0 bases from V and 7 bases from J, leaving 9 bases between. The CDR3 is made up of 13 amino acids. The CDR3 region is CASSLAPIFEAFF. The CDR3 DNA sequence: TGTGCCAGCAGCTTAGCGCCGATTTTTGAAGCTTTCTTT. The whole variable domain, filled in from reference TRBV7-4 and TRBJ1-1, reads GAGVSQSPRYKVAKRGRDVALRCDSISGHVTLYWYRQTLGQGSEVLTYSQSDAQRDKSGRPSGRFSAERPERSVSTLKIQRTEQGDSAVYLCASSLAPIFEAFFGQGTRLTVV.

This clonotype was seen ten or more times. The chain uses TRBV6-2 or TRBV6-3 and TRBJ2-1; possibly TRBD2 for D (6 bases). The CDR3 consists of 16 residues. Trimming removed 2 bases from V and 2 bases from J, with 13 bases in between. CDR1 is MNHEY, CDR2 SVGEGT, per germline. This chain's CDR3 is CASSYESGVAYNEQFF. CDR3 in DNA: TGTGCCAGCAGTTACGAGTCGGGGGTGGCCTACAATGAGCAGTTCTTC.

The V gene is TRBV7-2, the J gene TRBJ1-2; D is perhaps TRBD1 (6 bases). The V gene lost 5 bases and the J gene lost 2 bases, with 9 bases spanning the gap. CDR3 size: 13 residues. Germline V gene data show CDR1 as SGHTA and CDR2 as FQGNSA. The CDR3 nucleotides are TGTGCCAGCAGCGCCGGACAGAACTATGGCTACACCTTC. It encodes CASSAGQNYGYTF.

This clonotype was seen many times. The chain has TRBV4-1 and TRBJ2-1, with D uncertain. The CDR3 contains 14 residues. Per the germline V gene, CDR1 is MGHRA and CDR2 is YSYEKL. Trimming stripped 11 bases from V and 8 bases from J, with 22 bases between. CDR3 residues: CAVSESPKAYEQFF. DNA for the CDR3: TGCGCCGTCAGCGAGAGCCCTAAGGCGTATGAGCAGTTCTTC.

This clonotype occurred a few times. The genes are TRBV9 and TRBJ1-2; no clear D gene. Germline V gene lookup returns CDR1 SGDLS and CDR2 YYNGEE. Trimming left V 0 bases short and J 1 base short, with 1 base between. This CDR3 is built from 12 residues. CDR3 sequence reads: CASSVDNYGYTF. In DNA form, the CDR3 reads TGTGCCAGCAGCGTAGATAACTATGGCTACACCTTC.

This clonotype occurred many times. The V call is TRBV7-9, the J call TRBJ1-1, with D perhaps TRBD1 (5 bases). The V and J ends lost 5 bases and 3 bases respectively, with 10 bases between them. Germline V lookup: CDR1 SEHNR, CDR2 FQNEAQ (reference sequence). The CDR3 spans 13 residues. The CDR3 DNA follows: TGTGCCAGCAGCCCAGTAGGGGACACTGAAGCTTTCTTT. This codes for CASSPVGDTEAFF.

V is TRBV29-1 and J is TRBJ2-7, with D perhaps matching TRBD2 (5 bases). The length of the CDR3 is 14 residues. From germline, CDR1 is SQVTM and CDR2 ANQGSEA. The V end lost 4 bases, the J end lost 1 base, and 14 bases lay between the germline ends. The CDR3 reads CSVADGEGSYEQYF. In DNA, the CDR3 is TGCAGCGTTGCAGACGGGGAAGGTTCCTACGAGCAGTACTTC.

Ten or more counts support this clonotype. Possible read error: a much larger clone is one base away. This chain connects TRBV2 to TRBJ2-5, with a tentative D call TRBD2 (6 bases). CDR1 and CDR2 (germline): SNHLY, FYNNEI. This CDR3 region has 13 residues. V was shortened by 0 bases and J by 9 bases, with 11 bases between the two germline ends. CDR3 sequence (DNA): TGTGCCAGCAGTGAAGCTCGAAGGGAGGCCCAGTACTTC. Translation: CASSEARREAQYF.